This TCR beta chain is drawn from a study of radiotherapy plus CTLA-4 blockade in lung cancer. Study context: Among enrolled patients, roughly 20% responded and 25% to 35% achieved disease control.

Patients with chemo-refractory metastatic non-small-cell lung cancer received focal radiation plus CTLA-4 blockade with ipilimumab. This CDR3 has 13 residues. The germline V gene has CDR1 MDHEN and CDR2 SYDVKM. Deletions cut 2 bases from V and 5 bases from J, with 6 bases between. Broader study findings: Following radiotherapy plus ipilimumab, tumor-derived TCR clones expanded in the blood. Response, reportedly, was best predicted by interferon-beta along with early blood T cell clone dynamics.

In regard to this clone: Its specificity is not known.

Sequencing used immunoSEQ multiplex PCR; TCRdb keeps in-frame clones, though not all of them. The sample lists about 68,000 clones; 79% were seen once. V and J are TRBV28 and TRBJ2-2; a weak D match, TRBD1 (6 bases). This receptor was taken from a human donor with non-small cell lung cancer who had a complete response to radiotherapy plus ipilimumab. Sequenced here: peripheral blood, sampled from a patient treated with radiotherapy plus ipilimumab. CDR3 amino acids: CASSLQGTGELFF. The CDR3 nucleotides are TGTGCCAGCAGTTTACAGGGGACCGGGGAGCTGTTTTTT.